This T cell receptor (beta chain) was retrieved from a study of cytomegalovirus exposure and HLA in healthy donors. The wider study: Among roughly 180 million T cells, an earlier analysis found 90 million to 130 million unique TCR beta sequences.

PCR was performed using 60 Vbeta and 13 Jbeta primers. Produced via immunoSEQ multiplex PCR; TCRdb's table is partial and in-frame only. The data show some 150,000 clones, about three fifths seen once. Concerning this clone itself: Its antigen is not identified.

The study's findings and limits: Accurate prediction of most subjects' HLA-A and HLA-B alleles from TCR beta sequences was reported. An analysis done earlier found most TCR beta V segments productive about 87% or about 30% of the time.

The TCR sequence derives from a woman aged 55-75 years in good health and CMV-seropositive. The sequenced material came from PBMCs.

For the CDR3, the DNA is TGTGCCAGCAGTTTATCGATCAGGGGCACAGATACGCAGTATTTT. Amino acid sequence: CASSLSIRGTDTQYF. The chain has TRBV27 and TRBJ2-3, with D possibly TRBD1 on 5 matching bases. The germline V gene has CDR1 MNHEY and CDR2 SMNVEV (reference sequence). The CDR3 loop spans 15 amino acids. Trimming shortened V by 0 bases and J by 1 base, and 8 bases separated the two germline ends.